These T cell receptor beta chains were read from a single sample in a study of T cell responses to AZD1222 COVID-19 vaccine. Here immunoSEQ multiplex PCR was the method, and the copy in TCRdb shows in-frame clones only, minus some. The table includes roughly 100,000 clones, around 76% detected once. The input for sequencing was peripheral blood, taken on day 0 of AZD1222 vaccination. The receptors originated from an adult in good health. The CDR3 runs from the conserved cysteine through the conserved F or W. The D gene is left open where the match is weak. Only part of the rows carry a size: once, few, many, or a class if the clone is expanded.

NA TRBJ2-4 NA TRBV24-1 CATVRGDLRNIQYF TGTGCCACCGTCAGAGGAGACTTAAGGAACATTCAGTACTTC
TRBD2 TRBJ2-1 NA TRBV11-2 CASSLTSGGINEQFF TGTGCCAGCAGCTTAACTAGCGGGGGAATAAATGAGCAGTTCTTC
TRBD2 TRBJ2-1 once TRBV5-1 CASCLDRLAGYNEQFF TGCGCCAGCTGCTTAGACCGACTAGCGGGGTACAATGAGCAGTTCTTC
NA TRBJ1-2 NA TRBV10-2 CASSDGGMGPANYGYTF TGCGCCAGCAGTGACGGGGGAATGGGGCCCGCTAACTATGGCTACACCTTC
NA TRBJ2-1 NA TRBV9 CASSVFRHNEQFF TGTGCCAGCAGCGTATTCAGGCACAATGAGCAGTTCTTC
NA TRBJ2-2 NA TRBV27 CASSSMWGADGELFF TGTGCCAGCAGCTCAATGTGGGGGGCAGACGGGGAGCTGTTTTTT
NA TRBJ1-1 once TRBV5-6 CASSLNFNSGEAFF TGTGCCAGCAGCTTGAATTTTAATTCGGGTGAAGCTTTCTTT
TRBD1 TRBJ2-1 once TRBV7-8 CASSSQQGFNNEQFF TGTGCCAGCAGCTCCCAACAGGGGTTCAACAATGAGCAGTTCTTC
NA TRBJ2-3 NA TRBV3-1/TRBV3-2 CASSHRTDTQYF TGTGCCAGCAGCCACCGCACAGATACGCAGTATTTT
NA TRBJ2-7 NA TRBV30 CAWSVLGPSYEQYF TGTGCCTGGAGTGTACTCGGCCCCTCCTACGAGCAGTACTTC
NA TRBJ2-1 NA TRBV27 CASSLRRNEQFF TGTGCCAGCAGCTTAAGACGGAATGAGCAGTTCTTC
NA TRBJ1-4 NA TRBV2 CASSEETGRGEKLFF TGTGCCAGCAGTGAAGAAACAGGCCGGGGGGAAAAACTGTTTTTT
NA TRBJ1-3 NA TRBV7-9 CASSLNRDTIYF TGTGCCAGCAGCTTAAACCGCGACACCATATATTTT
TRBD1 TRBJ1-2 NA TRBV14 CASSWTGFGGYTF TGTGCCAGCAGCTGGACAGGTTTTGGTGGCTACACCTTC
TRBD1 TRBJ2-5 NA TRBV7-2 CASSYRTGTMETQYF TGTGCCAGCAGCTATCGGACAGGGACGATGGAGACCCAGTACTTC
TRBD2 TRBJ2-1 once TRBV6-5 CASSFLGGNNEQFF TGTGCCAGCAGTTTTTTGGGGGGGAACAATGAGCAGTTCTTC
NA TRBJ1-1 NA TRBV12-3/TRBV12-4 CASSSERHTEAFF TGTGCCAGCAGTAGTGAGAGGCACACTGAAGCTTTCTTT
NA TRBJ2-7 few TRBV5-6 CASSSYRDTLPGLEQYF TGTGCCAGCAGCTCCTACAGGGACACCTTGCCTGGTCTCGAGCAGTACTTC
NA TRBJ1-3 NA TRBV4-1 CASSHAGSSGNTIYF TGCGCCAGCAGCCACGCAGGGAGCTCTGGAAACACCATATATTTT
TRBD2 TRBJ2-3 NA TRBV7-2 CASRSGGYTDTQYF TGTGCCAGCAGGAGCGGGGGTTACACAGATACGCAGTATTTT
TRBD1 TRBJ1-6 NA TRBV19 CASSTFMDRGNSPLHF TGTGCCAGTAGTACCTTCATGGACAGGGGAAATTCACCCCTCCACTTT
NA TRBJ2-5 NA TRBV12-3/TRBV12-4 CASTLDGQETQYF TGTGCCAGCACTCTTGACGGACAAGAGACCCAGTACTTC
NA TRBJ1-5 NA TRBV3-1/TRBV3-2 CASSQDRGQPQHF TGTGCCAGCAGCCAAGATCGAGGGCAGCCCCAGCATTTT
TRBD2 TRBJ2-7 once TRBV29-1 CSVEVESLAGGPAYEQYF TGCAGCGTTGAAGTTGAAAGTTTGGCGGGGGGACCTGCCTACGAGCAGTACTTC
NA TRBJ1-2 NA TRBV25-1 CASSVGVGRSGGYTF TGTGCCAGCAGCGTCGGAGTCGGGAGATCGGGGGGCTACACCTTC
NA TRBJ2-7 NA TRBV21-1 CASSKEPRQGEEQYF TGTGCCAGCAGCAAAGAACCCCGACAGGGCGAGGAGCAGTACTTC
NA TRBJ1-1 NA TRBV27 CASSKPMGGGTEAFF TGTGCCAGCAGTAAACCCATGGGGGGGGGCACTGAAGCTTTCTTT
NA TRBJ1-5 many TRBV15 CATSSLGQPQHF TGTGCCACCAGCAGCCTCGGTCAGCCCCAGCATTTT